The present T cell receptor beta chain was sequenced within a study of T cell responses to AZD1222 COVID-19 vaccine. Whole-study results and caveats: In a largely white British group with more females than males, clonal diversity was possibly underestimated. Mapped onto spike, vaccine-associated CD4 TCRs spanned it and were dominant at 160-218 and 743-854. Receipt of two AZD1222 doses was followed by a rise in Spike-specific TCR breadth and depth. Repertoires were obtained solely post-peak T cell response.

Only in-frame clones appear in the TCRdb table, and some are missing; sequencing was by immunoSEQ multiplex PCR. This table has 95,000 to 110,000 clones, approximately 90% appearing once. Of note for this clone: The antigen is unknown.

V was shortened by 5 bases and J by 1 base, with 12 bases between the two germline ends. Germline assignment: CDR1 MNHEY and CDR2 SMNVEV (reference sequence). The CDR3 is 15 amino acids. The chain couples TRBV27 to TRBJ2-1, with D uncertain. This sequence was found in an adult in good health. This specimen was peripheral blood, taken on day 0 of AZD1222 vaccination. The CDR3 is CASSPRVGSYNEQFF. The CDR3, as DNA: TGTGCCAGCAGTCCTCGGGTTGGTTCCTACAATGAGCAGTTCTTC.